Listed below are T cell receptor beta chains from one sample, sequenced in a study of shared clonotypes between healthy human individuals. Measured with immunoSEQ multiplex PCR; TCRdb has only the in-frame clones, and not every one. This table holds a few hundred thousand clones, roughly 70% found once. The specimen was memory CD4+ T cells sorted from blood. Receptors originate from a man aged 25-45 years in good health. Both conserved end residues are part of each CDR3. Fields, in order: J gene, D gene, V gene, clone size, CDR3 DNA, CDR3 protein. D genes are given only for firm matches. The listing skips clone size in some rows; elsewhere it reads once, few, many or a size class.

j_call: TRBJ2-1; d_call: TRBD2; v_call: TRBV9; clone_size: once; cdr3_nt: TGTGCCAGCAGCCCCATGGGACTAGCTGACAATGAGCAGTTCTTC; cdr3_aa: CASSPMGLADNEQFF
j_call: TRBJ2-4; d_call: TRBD2; v_call: TRBV6-5; clone_size: .; cdr3_nt: TGTGCCAGCAGTCCCGGGGGACTAGGGTCTGACATTCAGTACTTC; cdr3_aa: CASSPGGLGSDIQYF
j_call: TRBJ1-6; d_call: TRBD1; v_call: TRBV5-1; clone_size: .; cdr3_nt: TGCGCCAGCAGCCCGGGACAGGTCGATTTTTGGAATTCACCCCTCCACTTT; cdr3_aa: CASSPGQVDFWNSPLHF
j_call: TRBJ1-2; d_call: .; v_call: TRBV5-1; clone_size: .; cdr3_nt: TGCGCCAGCAGCTTGCTTGGGAGCTATGGCTACACCTTC; cdr3_aa: CASSLLGSYGYTF
j_call: TRBJ1-5; d_call: .; v_call: TRBV15; clone_size: few; cdr3_nt: TGTGCCACCAGCAAACGGAGGGGCTTCAATCAGCCCCAGCATTTT; cdr3_aa: CATSKRRGFNQPQHF
j_call: TRBJ2-3; d_call: TRBD2; v_call: TRBV30; clone_size: .; cdr3_nt: TGTGCCTGGAGTAATAGCGGGAGAGATACGCAGTATTTT; cdr3_aa: CAWSNSGRDTQYF
j_call: TRBJ2-5; d_call: .; v_call: TRBV9; clone_size: .; cdr3_nt: TGTGCCAGCACCCCGGGAGCGTGGGAGGAGACCCAGTACTTC; cdr3_aa: CASTPGAWEETQYF
j_call: TRBJ2-4; d_call: .; v_call: TRBV5-1; clone_size: .; cdr3_nt: TGCGCCAGCAGCTTACCGGGACCCATTCAGTACTTC; cdr3_aa: CASSLPGPIQYF
j_call: TRBJ2-5; d_call: TRBD2; v_call: TRBV18; clone_size: .; cdr3_nt: TGTGCCAGCTCACCAGGGATAGCGGGAGCTGAGACCCAGTACTTC; cdr3_aa: CASSPGIAGAETQYF
j_call: TRBJ2-7; d_call: .; v_call: TRBV29-1; clone_size: .; cdr3_nt: TGCAGCGTTGAAGTAGAGGCCCTTCAGTACTTC; cdr3_aa: CSVEVEALQYF
j_call: TRBJ2-7; d_call: TRBD1; v_call: TRBV27; clone_size: .; cdr3_nt: TGTGCCAGCAGTTCACAGGGGATTGACGGTGGCGAGCAGTACTTC; cdr3_aa: CASSSQGIDGGEQYF
j_call: TRBJ2-2; d_call: .; v_call: TRBV19; clone_size: few; cdr3_nt: TGTGCCAGCAGAGCCCTAGCCGGGACCGACGGGGAGCTGTTTTTT; cdr3_aa: CASRALAGTDGELFF
j_call: TRBJ2-5; d_call: TRBD2; v_call: TRBV2; clone_size: .; cdr3_nt: TGTGCCAGCAGCGCCCTAGCGGGAGGGTCTCAAGAGACCCAGTACTTC; cdr3_aa: CASSALAGGSQETQYF
j_call: TRBJ2-3; d_call: .; v_call: TRBV2; clone_size: .; cdr3_nt: TGTGCCAGCGCTCGAGAGGGTAGAGGGTTAGGTACGCAGTATTTT; cdr3_aa: CASAREGRGLGTQYF
j_call: TRBJ1-2; d_call: .; v_call: TRBV18; clone_size: few; cdr3_nt: TGTGCCAGCTCACCCCAGGGCGTTCGGGGCTACACCTTC; cdr3_aa: CASSPQGVRGYTF
j_call: TRBJ1-5; d_call: TRBD1; v_call: TRBV27; clone_size: .; cdr3_nt: TGTGCCAGCAGTCCCGGGACAGGCTGGGATCAGCCCCAGCATTTT; cdr3_aa: CASSPGTGWDQPQHF
j_call: TRBJ2-1; d_call: .; v_call: TRBV10-3; clone_size: .; cdr3_nt: TGTGCCATCAGGGACCCCCGGGGACTGTCTGAGCAGTTCTTC; cdr3_aa: CAIRDPRGLSEQFF
j_call: TRBJ2-6; d_call: TRBD1; v_call: TRBV28; clone_size: .; cdr3_nt: TGTGCCAGCAGGACAGGGTTTATCTCTGGGGCCAACGTCCTGACTTTC; cdr3_aa: CASRTGFISGANVLTF
j_call: TRBJ2-3; d_call: TRBD2; v_call: TRBV4-3; clone_size: few; cdr3_nt: TGCGCCAGCAGCCAAACTAGCGTAGGAGGCACAGATACGCAGTATTTT; cdr3_aa: CASSQTSVGGTDTQYF
j_call: TRBJ2-7; d_call: .; v_call: TRBV4-1; clone_size: .; cdr3_nt: TGCGCCAGCAGCCAAGGAATCCGAAGCTCCTACGAGCAGTACTTC; cdr3_aa: CASSQGIRSSYEQYF
j_call: TRBJ2-1; d_call: .; v_call: TRBV6-1; clone_size: .; cdr3_nt: TGTGCCAGCAGGCTAAACAATGAGCAGTTCTTC; cdr3_aa: CASRLNNEQFF
j_call: TRBJ2-3; d_call: TRBD2; v_call: TRBV5-4; clone_size: .; cdr3_nt: TGTGCCAGCAGCCGACTAGCACAACTGACAGATACGCAGTATTTT; cdr3_aa: CASSRLAQLTDTQYF
j_call: TRBJ2-1; d_call: TRBD1; v_call: TRBV4-1; clone_size: .; cdr3_nt: TGCGCCAGCAGCCAGGCTGCTAAAGACAGGGGACGTGAGCAGTTCTTC; cdr3_aa: CASSQAAKDRGREQFF
j_call: TRBJ2-1; d_call: .; v_call: TRBV9; clone_size: few; cdr3_nt: TGTGCCAGCAGCGTAGGGGCGGGCTCCTACAATGAGCAGTTCTTC; cdr3_aa: CASSVGAGSYNEQFF
j_call: TRBJ2-5; d_call: TRBD2; v_call: TRBV28; clone_size: .; cdr3_nt: TGTGCCAGCAGTTCGGGGCGACTAGCGGGAGAGAAGAACCAAGAGACCCAGTACTTC; cdr3_aa: CASSSGRLAGEKNQETQYF
j_call: TRBJ2-7; d_call: TRBD2; v_call: TRBV6-6; clone_size: few; cdr3_nt: TGTGCCAGCAGACAGGGACTAGCGGGAGTTTTTGACGAGCAGTACTTC; cdr3_aa: CASRQGLAGVFDEQYF
j_call: TRBJ1-1; d_call: .; v_call: TRBV7-2; clone_size: .; cdr3_nt: TGTGCCAGCAGCTTTTCGGATTATAGGGCGGACACTGAAGCTTTCTTT; cdr3_aa: CASSFSDYRADTEAFF
j_call: TRBJ1-1; d_call: TRBD1; v_call: TRBV29-1; clone_size: .; cdr3_nt: TGCAGCGTTGGAAGACAGGGGAGGACTGAAGCTTTCTTT; cdr3_aa: CSVGRQGRTEAFF
j_call: TRBJ1-5; d_call: TRBD1; v_call: TRBV6-4; clone_size: .; cdr3_nt: TGTGCCAGCAGTGACCGGGACAGGCGCCGAGTAGGCAATCAGCCCCAGCATTTT; cdr3_aa: CASSDRDRRRVGNQPQHF
j_call: TRBJ2-1; d_call: TRBD2; v_call: TRBV19; clone_size: .; cdr3_nt: TGTGCCAGTAGCACTAGCGGGAGCACCAATGAGCAGTTCTTC; cdr3_aa: CASSTSGSTNEQFF
j_call: TRBJ2-3; d_call: TRBD2; v_call: TRBV10-2; clone_size: many; cdr3_nt: TGCGCCACATCATCTCAAGGACTAGCGGGAGTAGATACGCAGTATTTT; cdr3_aa: CATSSQGLAGVDTQYF
j_call: TRBJ2-3; d_call: .; v_call: TRBV9; clone_size: .; cdr3_nt: TGTGCCAGCAGCGCTGAACCTAGGGTGGCAGATACGCAGTATTTT; cdr3_aa: CASSAEPRVADTQYF
j_call: TRBJ2-3; d_call: TRBD1; v_call: TRBV6-1; clone_size: .; cdr3_nt: TGTGCCAGCAGTGACGGAGGGACAGGGTATACAGATACGCAGTATTTT; cdr3_aa: CASSDGGTGYTDTQYF
j_call: TRBJ1-2; d_call: .; v_call: TRBV6-1; clone_size: .; cdr3_nt: TGTGCCAGCGCGATTGGCTATGGCTACACCTTC; cdr3_aa: CASAIGYGYTF
j_call: TRBJ2-1; d_call: TRBD1; v_call: TRBV30; clone_size: .; cdr3_nt: TGTGCCTGGAGTGTAGATTTGCAGGGGGTACTCACCGGTTACAATGAGCAGTTCTTC; cdr3_aa: CAWSVDLQGVLTGYNEQFF
j_call: TRBJ2-3; d_call: .; v_call: TRBV7-9; clone_size: .; cdr3_nt: TGTGCCAGCAGCTTAGACAGCCAAAATACGCAGTATTTT; cdr3_aa: CASSLDSQNTQYF
j_call: TRBJ2-5; d_call: TRBD1; v_call: TRBV9; clone_size: once; cdr3_nt: TGTGCCAGCAGCCCACGGACAGGGGTTTTGGTGGAGACCCAGTACTTC; cdr3_aa: CASSPRTGVLVETQYF
j_call: TRBJ1-4; d_call: TRBD1; v_call: TRBV28; clone_size: .; cdr3_nt: TGTGCCAGCAGGGGACTCAGGGGGCTTACCCGCGCAACTAATGAAAAACTGTTTTTT; cdr3_aa: CASRGLRGLTRATNEKLFF
j_call: TRBJ2-5; d_call: .; v_call: TRBV5-8; clone_size: .; cdr3_nt: TGTGCCAGCAGCTTAGGCAGGGTAGAGACCCAGTACTTC; cdr3_aa: CASSLGRVETQYF
j_call: TRBJ1-5; d_call: .; v_call: TRBV6-8; clone_size: .; cdr3_nt: TGTGCCAGTAAAATCGGGGGCGCAGGTCAGCCCCAGCATTTT; cdr3_aa: CASKIGGAGQPQHF
j_call: TRBJ2-1; d_call: .; v_call: TRBV2; clone_size: .; cdr3_nt: TGTGCCAGCAGTGAGATTGGGGGGGCTAATGAGCAGTTCTTC; cdr3_aa: CASSEIGGANEQFF
j_call: TRBJ2-3; d_call: TRBD1; v_call: TRBV4-3; clone_size: .; cdr3_nt: TGCGCCAGCAGCCAAGATATTCCCGGGACAGGGACACGCGATACGCAGTATTTT; cdr3_aa: CASSQDIPGTGTRDTQYF
j_call: TRBJ2-2; d_call: .; v_call: TRBV28; clone_size: .; cdr3_nt: TGTGCCAGCAGTCCCCTTCCCGGGGAGCTGTTTTTT; cdr3_aa: CASSPLPGELFF
j_call: TRBJ2-1; d_call: TRBD2; v_call: TRBV5-4; clone_size: .; cdr3_nt: TGTGCCAGCAGCTTGGAGGGCGGGAGCTCCTACAATGAGCAGTTCTTC; cdr3_aa: CASSLEGGSSYNEQFF
j_call: TRBJ2-5; d_call: .; v_call: TRBV18; clone_size: .; cdr3_nt: TGTGCCAGCTCACCGGGAGAGACCCAGTACTTC; cdr3_aa: CASSPGETQYF
j_call: TRBJ1-2; d_call: .; v_call: TRBV7-2; clone_size: .; cdr3_nt: TGTGCCAGCAGCCCCGTAGGGCAGATAAACTATGGCTACACCTTC; cdr3_aa: CASSPVGQINYGYTF
j_call: TRBJ1-1; d_call: .; v_call: TRBV27; clone_size: .; cdr3_nt: TGTGCCAGCAGTTTAAGGAGCACTTTGAACACTGAAGCTTTCTTT; cdr3_aa: CASSLRSTLNTEAFF
j_call: TRBJ2-1; d_call: TRBD2; v_call: TRBV11-1; clone_size: few; cdr3_nt: TGTGCCAGCAGCCGGACTAGCGGTCCCAACAATGAGCAGTTCTTC; cdr3_aa: CASSRTSGPNNEQFF
j_call: TRBJ2-3; d_call: TRBD2; v_call: TRBV4-3; clone_size: .; cdr3_nt: TGCGCCAGCAGCCGCGAGCTGGGAGGGGATACGCAGTATTTT; cdr3_aa: CASSRELGGDTQYF
j_call: TRBJ2-3; d_call: .; v_call: TRBV9; clone_size: .; cdr3_nt: TGTGCCAGCAGCGTAGAGGCGGGATCGGTTGGCACAGATACGCAGTATTTT; cdr3_aa: CASSVEAGSVGTDTQYF
j_call: TRBJ2-7; d_call: .; v_call: TRBV5-5; clone_size: .; cdr3_nt: TGTGCCAGCAGCTTGGAAGGCGCCAGTATATACGAGCAGTACTTC; cdr3_aa: CASSLEGASIYEQYF
j_call: TRBJ1-3; d_call: .; v_call: TRBV11-2; clone_size: .; cdr3_nt: TGTGCCAGCAGCAGAGGGGGGGCAAGTGGCTCTGGAAACACCATATATTTT; cdr3_aa: CASSRGGASGSGNTIYF
j_call: TRBJ2-1; d_call: TRBD2; v_call: TRBV14; clone_size: .; cdr3_nt: TGTGCCAGCAGCCCCGGTTTTCGAGCGGGGTACAATGAGCAGTTCTTC; cdr3_aa: CASSPGFRAGYNEQFF
j_call: TRBJ2-3; d_call: .; v_call: TRBV7-3; clone_size: .; cdr3_nt: TGTGCCAGCAGCCCCTTTGGGGGGGGCGATACGCAGTATTTT; cdr3_aa: CASSPFGGGDTQYF
j_call: TRBJ2-1; d_call: .; v_call: TRBV7-9; clone_size: few; cdr3_nt: TGTGCCAGCCAGGTTTACAATGAGCAGTTCTTC; cdr3_aa: CASQVYNEQFF
j_call: TRBJ2-7; d_call: .; v_call: TRBV18; clone_size: few; cdr3_nt: TGTGCCAGCTCACGGGGCAGGATGGACTACGAGCAGTACTTC; cdr3_aa: CASSRGRMDYEQYF
j_call: TRBJ1-1; d_call: .; v_call: TRBV7-3; clone_size: .; cdr3_nt: TGTGCCAGCAGCTTACAAGGGGACACTGAAGCTTTCTTT; cdr3_aa: CASSLQGDTEAFF